The clone carrying this T cell receptor (beta chain) was observed a few times. Profiled with immunoSEQ multiplex PCR; TCRdb holds only in-frame clones, not every one. The table has 90,000 or so clones, approximately 88% seen once. Germline V gene sequence: CDR1 MGHDK, CDR2 SYGVNS. CDR3 length: 12 amino acids. V gave up 3 bases and J gave up 7 bases, with 9 bases separating them. This sample was taken from a study of blood T cell repertoires in COVID-19. The source of this sequence is a woman in her sixties or seventies with acute or convalescent COVID-19. V gene TRBV25-1 combines with J gene TRBJ1-1; D unclear. The sample taken for sequencing was peripheral blood. CDR3 bases: TGTGCCAGCAGTGAGCTGGGCCGTGAAGCTTTCTTT. This sequence encodes CASSELGREAFF.